This passage covers 15 T cell receptor beta chains from one sample sequenced in a study of low-dose radiotherapy and immunotherapy resistance in tumors. The time point was: after trial treatment. Treatment given: LDRT plus nivolumab, ipilimumab, low-dose cyclophosphamide and aspirin (RACIN trial). TCRs were put through 20 PCR cycles of amplification with Phusion. A constant-region primer and the V-primer adapter served as the primer pair. TCRdb re-derived calls from the reads in MiXCR, one entry per CDR3 protein. The table lists about 52,000 distinct CDR3 sequences, around 35% of them singletons. Sequencing was performed on PBMCs, taken after low-dose radiotherapy plus immunotherapy. The receptor source for this set is a male donor with rectosigmoid adenocarcinoma.

This clonotype was detected ten times or more. The chain links TRBV11-2 to TRBJ2-3; D ambiguous. The CDR3 consists of 14 residues. V lost 2 bases, J lost 5 bases, and 11 bases lay in between. The germline gives CDR1 SGHAT, CDR2 FQNNGV. CDR3 sequence: CASSLTLGLDTQYF. The CDR3 DNA reads as TGTGCCAGCAGCTTAACCCTTGGTTTAGATACGCAGTATTTT. The full variable domain, its missing parts supplied by reference TRBV11-2 and TRBJ2-3, is EAGVAQSPRYKIIEKRQSVAFWCNPISGHATLYWYQQILGQGPKLLIQFQNNGVVDDSQLPKDRFSAERLKGVDSTLKIQPAKLEDSAVYLCASSLTLGLDTQYFGPGTRLTVL.

This clonotype was counted many times. This chain joins TRBV6-2 or TRBV6-3 and TRBJ2-7, with 8 bases that match TRBD1. Germline V CDR1 and CDR2: MNHEY, SVGEGT. The CDR3 contains 15 residues. The V gene end was trimmed by 5 bases and the J gene end by 2 bases; junction bases not matched to a gene: 8. CDR3: CASSRKPGQAYEQYF. CDR3 DNA: TGTGCCAGCAGTCGTAAACCGGGACAGGCCTACGAGCAGTACTTC.

There are many counts of this clonotype. The gene calls are TRBV29-1 and TRBJ2-7; D may correspond to TRBD1 or TRBD2 (6 bases each). The V gene's germline CDR1 is SQVTM and CDR2 ANQGSEA. V lost 3 bases, J lost 0 bases, and 15 bases lay in between. This CDR3 region has 15 residues. CDR3 in amino acids: CSVDVGGSNSYEQYF. CDR3 nucleotide sequence: TGCAGCGTTGATGTCGGGGGCTCCAACTCCTACGAGCAGTACTTC.

This clonotype is medium-sized (0.01 to 0.1%) within its sample. This rearrangement joins TRBV28 to TRBJ2-1, with 15 bases lining up with TRBD2. This CDR3 contains 15 residues. Unmatched junction bases numbered 4, after V lost 6 bases and J lost 7 bases. CDR1 and CDR2 (germline): MDHEN, SYDVKM. CDR3 sequence reads: CASSLGTSGRNEQFF. The CDR3, as DNA: TGTGCCAGCAGCTTGGGGACTAGCGGGAGGAATGAGCAGTTCTTC.

This clonotype showed up many times. The rearrangement uses TRBV7-2 and TRBJ1-1; the D gene is possibly TRBD1 (6 bases). Looked up from germline, CDR1 is SGHTA and CDR2 is FQGNSA. The CDR3 is 13 residues long. The V end was cut by 4 bases, the J end by 1 base, with 7 bases between. CDR3 in DNA: TGTGCCAGCAGCTCGGACAGGAACACTGAAGCTTTCTTT. Protein sequence: CASSSDRNTEAFF.

The CDR3 sequence is CASSIPATYRGAYGYTF. CDR3 nucleotide sequence: TGTGCCAGTAGTATACCTGCCACATACCGCGGCGCGTATGGCTACACCTTC. This chain links TRBV19 with TRBJ1-2; D call uncertain. Germline V lookup: CDR1 LNHDA, CDR2 SQIVND (reference sequence). The CDR3 covers 17 residues. The V gene lost 2 bases and the J gene lost 5 bases, with 21 bases spanning the gap.

The rearrangement joins TRBV28 to TRBJ1-5; no definite D call. V was trimmed by 3 bases and J by 7 bases, leaving 7 bases between them. CDR3 length equals 12 residues. Per the germline V gene, CDR1 is MDHEN and CDR2 is SYDVKM. The CDR3 DNA follows: TGTGCCAGCAGTTTGCCCCCGCAGCCCCAGCATTTT. It specifies CASSLPPQPQHF.

In this sample, this clonotype is medium-sized. At one boundary the junction diverges from the germline segment, which might be a read error. This sequence joins TRBV11-2 and TRBJ1-6; 8 bases match TRBD1. From germline, CDR1 is SGHAT and CDR2 FQNNGV. The length of the CDR3 is 15 residues. CDR3 residues: CASSDSGGEGSPLHF. The DNA for the CDR3 is TGCGCCAGCAGCGATTCAGGGGGCGAAGGTTCACCCCTCCACTTT. The whole variable domain, remainder taken from reference TRBV11-2 and TRBJ1-6, is EAGVAQSPRYKIIEKRQSVAFWCNPISGHATLYWYQQILGQGPKLLIQFQNNGVVDDSQLPKDRFSAERLKGVDSTLKIQPAKLEDSAVYLCASSDSGGEGSPLHFGNGTRLTVT.

The V gene is TRBV7-2, the J gene TRBJ2-5, with 8 bases matching TRBD1. CDR1 is SGHTA and CDR2 is FQGNSA in the germline V gene. The CDR3 consists of 14 residues. The ends lost 2 bases at V and 1 base at J; junction bases unmatched: 0. The CDR3 region has the DNA TGTGCCAGCAGCTTAACAGGGGGCCAAGAGACCCAGTACTTC. This gives the protein CASSLTGGQETQYF.

Concerning this clonotype: Mismatch with germline at one junction end may stem from a read error. For the CDR3, the DNA is TGTGCCAGCAGGTACTCCGGGACTGGCAATCAGCCCCAGCATTTT. Translating it yields CASRYSGTGNQPQHF. The V gene is TRBV6-5, the J gene TRBJ1-5; possible D gene TRBD1, 5 bases. CDR3 length: 15 residues. The germline V gene encodes CDR1 MNHEY and CDR2 SVGAGI.

This clonotype occurred many times. The chain links TRBV28 to TRBJ2-6; possible D gene TRBD2, 5 bases. Germline-derived CDR1 and CDR2 are MDHEN and SYDVKM. The CDR3 consists of 17 residues. Trimming took off 4 bases at V and 4 bases at J, with 17 bases between the two ends. The DNA of the CDR3 is TGTGCCAGCAGTTCCCACCTCTACGGGGAAGGGGCCAACGTCCTGACTTTC. It yields the protein CASSSHLYGEGANVLTF.

V and J are TRBV7-8 and TRBJ2-2, with 12 bases lining up with TRBD2. Trimming took 0 bases from V and 4 from J; bases not matched to a gene: 3. Germline CDR1 and CDR2: SGHVS and FQNEAQ. The CDR3 contains 17 residues. CDR3 bases: TGTGCCAGCAGCTTAGCGCTAGCGGGAGGGGTCACCGGGGAGCTGTTTTTT. It codes for CASSLALAGGVTGELFF.

V gene TRBV9 combines with J gene TRBJ2-6; tentatively, D is TRBD2 (5 bases). The V and J ends lost 5 bases and 4 bases respectively, with 16 bases between them. The V gene's germline CDR1 is SGDLS and CDR2 YYNGEE. The CDR3 has 16 amino acids. The CDR3 bases are TGTGCCAGCAGGAGAGCCGAGGGTTCAGGGGCCAACGTCCTGACTTTC. Translated, it gives CASRRAEGSGANVLTF.

Points on this clonotype: A far more abundant clone sits one base away, making this likely a read error. The chain joins TRBV28 to TRBJ1-5; 11 bases fit TRBD1. There are 17 residues in the CDR3. CDR1 MDHEN and CDR2 SYDVKM come from the germline V gene. CDR3 region: CPSSAGQGAAGNQPQHF. The DNA of the CDR3 is TGTCCCAGTAGTGCAGGACAGGGGGCGGCTGGCAATCAGCCCCAGCATTTT.

Ten or more counts support this clonotype. The CDR3 loop reads CASSLTGLIDVLTF. CDR3 bases: TGTGCCAGCAGTTTGACAGGTTTGATCGACGTCCTGACTTTC. V and J are TRBV27 and TRBJ2-6; D possibly corresponds to TRBD1 (6 bases). The CDR3 contains 14 residues. Germline V CDR1 and CDR2: MNHEY, SMNVEV (reference sequence). With 3 bases removed from V and 11 bases from J, the gap between germline ends came to 14 bases.